This T cell receptor (beta chain) emerged from a study of CD8 T cells in Susac syndrome. Looked up from germline, CDR1 is SEHNR and CDR2 is FQNEAQ (reference sequence). The CDR3 is 14 residues long. V dropped 8 bases and J dropped 4 bases, with 15 bases sitting between them. Included as multiple sclerosis controls were treatment-naive patients who had stable or active relapsing-remitting disease. TEMRA cells were enriched by FACS, while CD8+ and CD4+ T cells were obtained through a negative isolation that was performed magnetically. With random hexamers, reverse transcription was performed on roughly 0.45 to 1 ug of RNA. immunoSEQ multiplex PCR amplified TCR beta CDR3 across 54 Vbeta, 13 Jbeta. TCRdb reanalysed the immunoSEQ multiplex PCR reads using MiXCR and keeps one entry per CDR3 protein. The sample lists about 130,000 distinct CDR3 sequences, around 80% occurring once.

This clonotype originated in a human donor with multiple sclerosis. This rearrangement joins TRBV7-9 to TRBJ2-1, with D possibly called TRBD1 or TRBD2 (6 bases each). Sequencing was performed on CD8+ T cells from PBMCs. The CDR3 here is CASGGQSVYNEQFF. The DNA of the CDR3 is TGTGCCAGCGGGGGGCAATCGGTTTACAATGAGCAGTTCTTC.